Listed here are 16 T cell receptor beta chains from one sample, sequenced in a study of response to subunit inactivated influenza vaccine. TCRdb recomputed calls from the RT-PCR reads with MiXCR, one row per CDR3 protein. The repertoire consists of hundreds of thousands of distinct CDR3 sequences, with 15% to 20% occurring once and the leading ten covering 9.5% to 13%. Material: PBMCs from blood, obtained 5 days after vaccination. The receptors stem from a man aged 50-59 years who received an inactivated influenza vaccine.

This rearrangement joins TRBV6-1 to TRBJ2-7; the match to TRBD1 covers 8 bases. The germline CDR1 and CDR2 sequences are MNHNS and SASEGT. This CDR3 spans 13 amino acids. The V gene end was trimmed by 5 bases and the J gene end by 4 bases; junction bases not matched to a gene: 4. DNA of the CDR3: TGTGCCAGCAGTACGACAGGGGAATACGAGCAGTACTTC. It encodes CASSTTGEYEQYF.

The genes are TRBV28 and TRBJ1-1; D possibly corresponds to TRBD1 (5 bases). This CDR3 has 15 residues. The V end lost 1 base, the J end lost 1 base, and 10 bases lay between the germline ends. Germline V lookup: CDR1 MDHEN, CDR2 SYDVKM. CDR3 in DNA: TGTGCCAGCAGTTTATTAGGACACCCGAACACTGAAGCTTTCTTT. Protein sequence: CASSLLGHPNTEAFF.

This clonotype came up many times. The CDR3 sequence is CASSLTQGTYEQYF. The CDR3 region has the DNA TGTGCCAGCAGCTTAACCCAGGGTACCTACGAGCAGTACTTC. The V call is TRBV7-9, the J call TRBJ2-7; TRBD1 might be the D (5 bases). The CDR3 is 14 amino acids. Trimming cost V 2 bases and J 2 bases, with 10 bases left between them. Germline V gene sequence: CDR1 SEHNR, CDR2 FQNEAQ (reference sequence).

This clonotype was detected a few times. V and J are TRBV5-6 and TRBJ2-5; TRBD1 might be the D (5 bases). Per germline, CDR1 SGHDT and CDR2 YYEEEE. Trimming took off 1 base at V and 5 bases at J, with 15 bases between the two ends. This CDR3 is built from 15 residues. CDR3 protein: CASSLRVQGGETQYF. The CDR3 nucleotides read TGTGCCAGCAGCTTGAGGGTTCAGGGTGGGGAGACCCAGTACTTC.

V is TRBV5-1 and J is TRBJ1-1; D not resolved. The CDR3 consists of 15 residues. Germline V CDR1 and CDR2: SGHRS, YFSETQ. V was pared by 0 bases and J by 3 bases, with 12 bases between. CDR3 residues: CASSLEDGGYTEAFF. In nucleotides, the CDR3 is TGCGCCAGCAGCTTGGAGGACGGCGGGTACACTGAAGCTTTCTTT.

This clonotype was detected ten times or more. The chain combines TRBV28 with TRBJ2-1, with 13 bases matching TRBD2. Trimming at V came to 5 bases and at J to 8 bases, leaving 6 bases not matched to a gene. Germline V gene sequence: CDR1 MDHEN, CDR2 SYDVKM. This CDR3 contains 15 residues. This CDR3 is CASSGGLAGVYEQFF. For the CDR3, the DNA is TGTGCCAGCAGTGGAGGACTAGCGGGAGTTTATGAGCAGTTCTTC.

The chain recombines TRBV9 with TRBJ2-2; a possible D gene is TRBD2 (6 bases). The CDR3 runs 15 residues. Germline V CDR1 and CDR2: SGDLS, YYNGEE. V gave up 2 bases and J gave up 6 bases, with 14 bases separating them. The CDR3 loop reads CASSVGGLGAGELFF. In nucleotides, the CDR3 is TGTGCCAGCAGCGTGGGGGGACTGGGAGCCGGGGAGCTGTTTTTT.

The chain has TRBV3-1 and TRBJ2-7, with 8 bases identical to TRBD1. With V trimmed by 4 bases and J by 3 bases, 11 bases remained unmatched. Germline V gene sequence: CDR1 LGHDT, CDR2 YNNKEL (reference sequence). This CDR3 has 16 residues. DNA of the CDR3: TGTGCCAGCAGCCGGCTCGGGACAGGTCCAAACTACGAGCAGTACTTC. Protein product: CASSRLGTGPNYEQYF.

The sample holds a few counts of this clonotype. The chain is built from TRBV18 and TRBJ2-1; perhaps TRBD2 as D (6 bases). Germline-derived CDR1 and CDR2 are KGHSH and LQKENI. The germline V and J ends were trimmed by 4 bases and 0 bases, with 10 bases remaining between them. The CDR3 has 15 amino acids. CDR3 sequence (DNA): TGTGCCAGCTCACAGGCGGGGATCTCCTACAATGAGCAGTTCTTC. This gives the protein CASSQAGISYNEQFF.

This clonotype was seen a few times. The chain employs TRBV5-1 and TRBJ2-7; D unclear. This CDR3 is 14 amino acids long. The germline CDR1 and CDR2 sequences are SGHRS and YFSETQ. V shed 0 bases and J shed 3 bases, with 10 bases lying between them. The CDR3: CASSLALQDYEQYF. The CDR3 DNA reads TGCGCCAGCAGCTTGGCCTTGCAGGACTACGAGCAGTACTTC.

This clonotype appeared a few times. This chain uses TRBV30 with TRBJ2-5, with 12 nucleotides matching TRBD1. The CDR3 is 14 residues long. Unmatched junction bases numbered 3, after V lost 3 bases and J lost 4 bases. Germline CDR1 reads GTSNPN; CDR2 reads SVGIG (reference sequence). CDR3 loop: CAWSGTGGRETQYF. For the CDR3, the DNA is TGTGCCTGGAGCGGGACAGGGGGCAGAGAGACCCAGTACTTC.

This clonotype was picked up a small number of times. The chain links TRBV20-1 to TRBJ2-1; 8 nucleotides align to TRBD1. Per germline, CDR1 DFQATT and CDR2 SNEGSKA (reference sequence). The V gene end was trimmed by 2 bases and the J gene end by 4 bases; junction bases not matched to a gene: 4. The length of the CDR3 is 14 residues. CDR3 sequence: CSARQGAAYNEQFF. The DNA of the CDR3 is TGCAGTGCTAGACAGGGGGCTGCTTACAATGAGCAGTTCTTC.

The V gene is TRBV5-1, the J gene TRBJ2-3, with D possibly matching TRBD1 (5 bases). Trimming removed 2 bases from V and 2 bases from J, with 9 bases in between. Per the germline V gene, CDR1 is SGHRS and CDR2 is YFSETQ. This CDR3 region has 14 residues. This CDR3 reads CASSFGAPTDTQYF. As DNA, the CDR3 is TGCGCCAGCAGCTTTGGGGCACCCACAGATACGCAGTATTTT.

This clonotype was found a few times. The rearrangement uses TRBV10-2 and TRBJ2-2; D ambiguous. The CDR3 totals 14 residues. The V end was cut by 6 bases, the J end by 6 bases, with 14 bases between. Germline CDR1 reads WSHSY; CDR2 reads SAAADI. The CDR3 loop reads CASREASVAGELFF. CDR3 bases: TGCGCCAGCAGGGAAGCCTCGGTCGCCGGGGAGCTGTTTTTT.

Only a few counts were recorded for this clonotype. The chain uses TRBV6-2 or TRBV6-3 and TRBJ2-5, with 8 bases matching TRBD2. The CDR3 runs 13 residues. Germline trimming cut 6 bases from V and 5 bases from J; bases unmatched to any gene: 5. Germline V gene data show CDR1 as MNHEY and CDR2 as SVGEGT. CDR3 sequence: CASRLTSGETQYF. The CDR3 coding sequence is TGTGCCAGCAGGCTTACTAGCGGCGAGACCCAGTACTTC.

The CDR3 DNA reads TGTGCCATCAGTGAGTCTATCGGTGGCCAGCCCCAGCATTTT. Translated, it gives CAISESIGGQPQHF. The V and J genes are TRBV10-3 and TRBJ1-5; no reliable D call. V shed 0 bases and J shed 7 bases, with 10 bases lying between them. The length of the CDR3 is 14 residues. Germline V CDR1 and CDR2: ENHRY, SYGVKD.